The 8 T cell receptor beta chains below come from one sample, sequenced in a study of shared clonotypes between healthy human individuals. Sequenced by immunoSEQ multiplex PCR; TCRdb stores in-frame clones only, minus some. Among about 2.3 million clones, 85% to 95% were seen once, and the ten largest hold approximately 0.39%. Input material: naive CD4+ T cells from PBMCs. Subset given: CD45RA+ positively selected. Every receptor here comes from a man aged 18 to 29 in good health. Some clones in this sample may be carry-over from other donors' samples.

The V gene is TRBV7-9, the J gene TRBJ1-5; 7 nucleotides align to TRBD1. The CDR3 length is 15 residues. Germline V gene sequence: CDR1 SEHNR, CDR2 FQNEAQ (reference sequence). V dropped 1 base and J dropped 4; count of bases not matched to a gene: 4. The CDR3 here is CASSLGYRGNQPQHF. The CDR3 nucleotides read TGTGCCAGCAGCTTAGGTTACAGGGGAAATCAGCCCCAGCATTTT.

This chain connects TRBV7-9 to TRBJ2-1, with unresolved D. CDR1 SEHNR and CDR2 FQNEAQ come from the germline V gene (reference sequence). V lost 7 bases and J lost 6, with 16 bases in between. The length of the CDR3 is 14 residues. In DNA, the CDR3 is TGTGCCAGCATCCCCACCGGCGACATCAATGAGCAGTTCTTC. Amino acid sequence: CASIPTGDINEQFF.

The V and J genes are TRBV6-5 and TRBJ1-4, with D hard to call. The CDR3 contains 14 residues. Germline loops: CDR1 MNHEY, CDR2 SVGAGI. Trimming pared 6 bases from V and 0 bases from J, leaving 8 bases between. In DNA, the CDR3 is TGTGCCAGCAGCAGAGCTGCAACTAATGAAAAACTGTTTTTT. It encodes CASSRAATNEKLFF.

The gene calls are TRBV6-1 and TRBJ2-1; TRBD1 matches at 8 bases. The CDR3 length is 14 residues. Trimming cost V 3 bases and J 4 bases; bases outside gene matches: 2. Germline V gene sequence: CDR1 MNHNS, CDR2 SASEGT. CDR3 coding DNA: TGTGCCAGCAGTGAGGGACAGGCTTACAATGAGCAGTTCTTC. Its translation is CASSEGQAYNEQFF.

In nucleotides, the CDR3 is TGTGCCAGCAGCTCTGACTGGAGGGATTACGAGCAGTACTTC. Translating it yields CASSSDWRDYEQYF. The chain uses TRBV11-2 and TRBJ2-7; the D gene is possibly TRBD2 (6 bases). Trimming took off 4 bases at V and 4 bases at J, with 14 bases between the two ends. Per the germline V gene, CDR1 is SGHAT and CDR2 is FQNNGV. The CDR3 loop spans 14 amino acids.

This clone was observed a few times. This chain connects TRBV28 to TRBJ1-1; 9 nucleotides match TRBD1. The CDR3 runs 15 residues. Germline CDR1 and CDR2: MDHEN and SYDVKM. J was trimmed by 10 bases and V by 4 bases; bases with no gene match: 13. In nucleotides, the CDR3 is TGTGCCAGCAGTTACCTTTCCCCGGGACAGGGTGTAGCTTTCTTT. Residues: CASSYLSPGQGVAFF.

The V gene is TRBV28, the J gene TRBJ2-3; 9 nucleotides align to TRBD2. Germline-derived CDR1 and CDR2 are MDHEN and SYDVKM. V was clipped by 6 bases and J by 0 bases; unmatched bases: 7. This CDR3 is 16 amino acids long. The CDR3 here is CASSSPGLASTDTQYF. For the CDR3, the DNA is TGTGCCAGCAGCTCTCCTGGACTAGCGAGCACAGATACGCAGTATTTT.

The chain links TRBV28 to TRBJ1-5, with D possibly being TRBD1 (5 bases). V was clipped by 6 bases and J by 7 bases, with 22 bases between them. Per germline, CDR1 MDHEN and CDR2 SYDVKM. The CDR3 length is 16 residues. The CDR3 protein is CASRQYGAGFRQPQHF. The DNA of the CDR3 is TGTGCCAGCAGACAATACGGGGCCGGGTTTAGGCAGCCCCAGCATTTT.